This TCR beta chain is from a study of T cells after yellow fever vaccination. Study background: Low-cell-number fractions were prepared with SMART-Seq v4 Ultra Low Input. General observations from the study: Subsequent booster samples again held most clones from primary vaccination (less than 98% CD4, roughly 90% CD8).

TCRdb processed the 5' RACE reads anew with MiXCR; each CDR3 protein has one entry. This table holds around 550,000 distinct CDR3 sequences, 15% to 20% found once. This clonotype has just a few counts. No antigen is known for it. V was pared by 4 bases and J by 1 base, with 2 bases of the junction left unmatched. This CDR3 region has 15 residues. Germline V gives CDR1 MNHEY, CDR2 SMNVEV (reference sequence). This specimen was PBMCs, taken 15 days after the yellow fever booster vaccination. The sequence was obtained from a man under 40 who received the YFV17D yellow fever vaccine. The gene calls are TRBV27 and TRBJ2-2, with TRBD2 identical over 8 bases. CDR3 DNA: TGTGCCAGCAGTTCTCGGGAGGGGAACACCGGGGAGCTGTTTTTT. Protein product: CASSSREGNTGELFF.